Listed below are T cell receptor beta chains from one sample, sequenced in a study of blood T cell repertoires in COVID-19. The assay was immunoSEQ multiplex PCR, and TCRdb's table has in-frame clones only and misses some. The data show hundreds of thousands of clones, about four fifths seen once. Material for sequencing was peripheral blood. The receptor source for this set is a woman older than 75 with COVID-19, enrolled during active disease. The CDR3 runs from the conserved cysteine through the conserved F or W. The D gene is left open where the match is weak. A row's size may be missing; if present it is once, few, many or a size class.

>.|TRBJ1-1|14|.|TRBV5-4
TGTGCCAGCAGCCCAGGACGGGGTAGGACTGAAGCTTTCTTT
CASSPGRGRTEAFF
>.|TRBJ1-6|15|.|TRBV5-1
TGCGCCAGCAGCTTGGTGGGGGGCTATAATTCACCCCTCCACTTT
CASSLVGGYNSPLHF
>.|TRBJ1-2|14|many|TRBV5-1
TGCGCCAGCAGCGTCCAGGTCGGGGACTATGGCTACACCTTC
CASSVQVGDYGYTF
>TRBD2|TRBJ2-5|13|many|TRBV11-2
TGTGCCAGCAAGGTAGCGGGAGGGGAGACCCAGTACTTC
CASKVAGGETQYF
>TRBD2|TRBJ2-7|15|.|TRBV3-1/TRBV3-2
TGTGCCAGCAGCACTCGGACTAGCGGGAGTTCCGAGCAGTACTTC
CASSTRTSGSSEQYF
>.|TRBJ2-3|15|.|TRBV9
TGTGCCAGCAGTCCCCTCCGGGGAAACGGGGATACGCAGTATTTT
CASSPLRGNGDTQYF
>TRBD1|TRBJ2-5|13|.|TRBV6-2/TRBV6-3
TGTGCCAGCAGCACCGGGACAGGGAGGACCCAGTACTTC
CASSTGTGRTQYF
>TRBD2|TRBJ2-1|15|few|TRBV6-2/TRBV6-3
TGTGCCAGCAGCCCTTGGGGTAGCGGGGGTAATGAGCAGTTCTTC
CASSPWGSGGNEQFF
>.|TRBJ2-1|14|.|TRBV30
TGTGCCTGGAGTGTACTTAGCTCCTACAATGAGCAGTTCTTC
CAWSVLSSYNEQFF
>.|TRBJ2-2|16|.|TRBV9
TGTGCCAGCAGCGCCGGGGTGACGGGGAAGGCCGGGGAGCTGTTTTTT
CASSAGVTGKAGELFF
>.|TRBJ1-1|12|.|TRBV29-1
TGCAGCGTTTCAACAGGGACCACTGAAGCTTTCTTT
CSVSTGTTEAFF
>.|TRBJ2-3|14|once|TRBV7-2
TGTGCCAGCAGCTTAGGGAGCCCATCAGATACGCAGTATTTT
CASSLGSPSDTQYF
>TRBD1|TRBJ1-6|16|.|TRBV4-1
TGCGCCAGCAGCCGGGACAGGAGCTCCTATAATTCACCCCTCCACTTT
CASSRDRSSYNSPLHF
>TRBD1|TRBJ2-1|16|.|TRBV5-1
TGCGCCAGCAGCGGGACAGGGGCACTGACGGGCAATGAGCAGTTCTTC
CASSGTGALTGNEQFF
>.|TRBJ1-6|14|.|TRBV13
TGTGCCAGCAGCCCCTACTCCTATAATTCACCCCTCCACTTT
CASSPYSYNSPLHF
>.|TRBJ2-3|13|.|TRBV9
TGTGCCAGCAGCGTCGCGAGAACAGATACGCAGTATTTT
CASSVARTDTQYF
>TRBD1|TRBJ1-2|13|.|TRBV18
TGTGCCAGCTCTAGGACAGGGGACTATGGCTACACCTTC
CASSRTGDYGYTF
>.|TRBJ2-3|13|.|TRBV11-2
TGTGCCAGCAGTCGACTCCCCGCAGATACGCAGTATTTT
CASSRLPADTQYF
>.|TRBJ2-5|15|once|TRBV10-3
TGTGCCATCAGTGAAGACCCAGGGAGGGGGGAGACCCAGTACTTC
CAISEDPGRGETQYF
>.|TRBJ2-7|16|.|TRBV19
TGTGCCAGTAGTATACCAGGGGCCCGTGGCTCCTACGAGCAGTACTTC
CASSIPGARGSYEQYF
>TRBD2|TRBJ2-7|16|.|TRBV5-1
TGCGCCAGCAGCGAACGTCCGGGACTAGCGGGAGACGAGCAGTACTTC
CASSERPGLAGDEQYF
>TRBD1|TRBJ1-2|13|.|TRBV6-1
TGTGCCAGCAGTGAGACAGGGGACTATGGCTACACCTTC
CASSETGDYGYTF
>TRBD2|TRBJ2-7|16|.|TRBV28
TGTGCCAGCAGTTCCCCGGGAGGCAGTTACTCAGGGACTAGCGGATTC
CASSSPGGSYSGTSGF
>TRBD2|TRBJ2-1|15|.|TRBV6-5
TGTGCCAGCAGTTACAGGGCTAGCGGTGGGGATGAGCAGTTCTTC
CASSYRASGGDEQFF
>.|TRBJ2-5|15|.|TRBV2
TGTGCCAGCAGGTTCGAACGGTTCGGGAAAGAGACCCAGTACTTC
CASRFERFGKETQYF